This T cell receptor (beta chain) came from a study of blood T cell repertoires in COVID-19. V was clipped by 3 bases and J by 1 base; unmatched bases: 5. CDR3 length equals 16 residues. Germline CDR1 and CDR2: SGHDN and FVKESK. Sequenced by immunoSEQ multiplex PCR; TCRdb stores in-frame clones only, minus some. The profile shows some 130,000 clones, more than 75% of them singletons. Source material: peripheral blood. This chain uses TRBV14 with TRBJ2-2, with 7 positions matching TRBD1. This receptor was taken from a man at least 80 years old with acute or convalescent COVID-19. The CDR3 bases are TGTGCCAGCAGCCAGACAGGGAAGGGGAACACCGGGGAGCTGTTTTTT. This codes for CASSQTGKGNTGELFF.